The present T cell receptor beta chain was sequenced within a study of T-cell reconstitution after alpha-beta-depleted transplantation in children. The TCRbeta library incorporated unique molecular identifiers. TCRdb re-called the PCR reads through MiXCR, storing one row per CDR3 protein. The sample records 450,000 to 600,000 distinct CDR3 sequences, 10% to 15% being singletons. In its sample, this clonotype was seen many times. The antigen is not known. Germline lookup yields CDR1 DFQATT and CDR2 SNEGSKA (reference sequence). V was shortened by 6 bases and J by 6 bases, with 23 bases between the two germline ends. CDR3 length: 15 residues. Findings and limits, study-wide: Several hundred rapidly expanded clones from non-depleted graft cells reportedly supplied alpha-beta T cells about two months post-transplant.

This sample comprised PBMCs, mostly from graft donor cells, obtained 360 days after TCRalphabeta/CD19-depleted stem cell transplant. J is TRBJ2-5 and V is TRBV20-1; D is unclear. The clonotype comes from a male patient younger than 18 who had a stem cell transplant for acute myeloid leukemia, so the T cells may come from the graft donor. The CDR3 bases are TGCAGTGCCCTAAAAGGGTCTCGGGTCAGGAAGACCCAGTACTTC. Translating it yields CSALKGSRVRKTQYF.